This T cell receptor beta chain appears in the sequencing data of a study of OX40 agonist ivuxolimab in advanced cancers. Study-level information: Six ivuxolimab dose levels, 0.01 to 10 mg/kg, were given intravenously every 2 weeks.

Study-level findings and limits: At 0.1 to 3.0 mg/kg, clonal expansion of CD4+ and CD8+ blood T cells had occurred by week 6. Relatively little clonal expansion, among the lowest observed, appeared in partial responders at 0.1-3.0 mg/kg.

Profiled with immunoSEQ multiplex PCR; TCRdb holds only in-frame clones, not every one. The sample contains 90,000 to 130,000 clones, 75% to 95% of which appear only once. The V end lost 6 bases, the J end lost 2 bases, and 14 bases lay between the germline ends. The CDR3 totals 15 residues. Germline assignment: CDR1 KGHSH and CDR2 LQKENI. Turning to this clone: Its antigen is currently unknown.

Blood samples were obtained at baseline, cycle 4 day 1, and cycle 7 day 1. The chain combines TRBV18 with TRBJ1-3; no clear D gene. The sequence was collected from an adult with an advanced solid tumor such as melanoma, head and neck, liver or kidney cancer. The sample was CD4+ or CD8+ T cells sorted from blood, taken in a trial of the OX40 agonist ivuxolimab. The CDR3 coding sequence is TGTGCCAGCTCTCGGTGGACTCCCACTGGAAACACCATATATTTT. This gives the protein CASSRWTPTGNTIYF.